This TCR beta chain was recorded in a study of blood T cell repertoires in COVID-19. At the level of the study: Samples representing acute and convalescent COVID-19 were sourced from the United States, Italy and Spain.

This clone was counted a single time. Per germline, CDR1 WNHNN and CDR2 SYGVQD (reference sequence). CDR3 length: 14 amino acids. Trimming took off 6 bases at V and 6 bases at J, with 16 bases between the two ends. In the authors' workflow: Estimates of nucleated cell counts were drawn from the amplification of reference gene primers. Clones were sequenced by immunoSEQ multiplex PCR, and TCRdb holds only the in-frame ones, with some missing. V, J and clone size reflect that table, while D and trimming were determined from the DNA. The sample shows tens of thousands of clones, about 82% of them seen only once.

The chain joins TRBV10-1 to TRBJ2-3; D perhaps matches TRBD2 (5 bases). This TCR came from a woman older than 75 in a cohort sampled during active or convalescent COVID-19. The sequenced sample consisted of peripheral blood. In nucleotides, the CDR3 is TGCGCCAGCAGGTCGGGGTATTCGGGCGATACGCAGTATTTT. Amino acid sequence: CASRSGYSGDTQYF.